The 11 T cell receptor beta chains below were found in one sample sequenced in a study of blood T cell repertoires in COVID-19. The data were produced by immunoSEQ multiplex PCR, yet TCRdb's version contains in-frame clones alone and is incomplete. The repertoire holds about 250,000 clones, approximately 90% seen once, with around 1.7% in the top ten. The sequenced material came from PBMCs or T cells enriched from blood (not recorded which). These receptors were taken from a man aged 40-49 years who had recovered from COVID-19.

The rearrangement uses TRBV7-2 and TRBJ2-5; D might be TRBD2 (6 bases). Trimming left V 1 base short and J 7 bases short, with 13 bases between. CDR3 size: 14 residues. Germline V gene lookup returns CDR1 SGHTA and CDR2 FQGNSA. The CDR3 DNA sequence: TGTGCCAGCAGCTTAGGGTCTAGCGTAGGGACCCAGTACTTC. Translating gives CASSLGSSVGTQYF.

The V gene is TRBV7-9, the J gene TRBJ2-7, with a tentative D call TRBD2 (5 bases). V lost 3 bases and J lost 2, with 17 bases in between. Germline CDR1 reads SEHNR; CDR2 reads FQNEAQ (reference sequence). The CDR3 sequence is 16 residues long. The CDR3 loop is CASSLDSLAPPYEQYF. The DNA for the CDR3 is TGTGCCAGCAGCTTGGACTCACTGGCTCCCCCCTACGAGCAGTACTTC.

The chain couples TRBV19 to TRBJ1-5; D ambiguous. The CDR3 contains 16 residues. With 4 bases removed from V and 0 bases from J, the gap between germline ends came to 13 bases. The germline V gene has CDR1 LNHDA and CDR2 SQIVND (reference sequence). CDR3 in DNA: TGTGCCAGTAGTACCCCTGGAGCCGATAGCAATCAGCCCCAGCATTTT. Residues: CASSTPGADSNQPQHF.

The chain employs TRBV7-3 and TRBJ2-3; D gene uncertain. The V end was cut by 0 bases, the J end by 2 bases, with 9 bases between. The CDR3 covers 15 residues. CDR1 and CDR2 from the germline V gene are SGHTA and FQGTGA. CDR3 nucleotide sequence: TGTGCCAGCAGCTTAACGTATTCTATCACAGATACGCAGTATTTT. Residues: CASSLTYSITDTQYF.

The V gene is TRBV7-2, the J gene TRBJ1-1; D is ambiguous. CDR1 and CDR2 (germline): SGHTA, FQGNSA. The CDR3 sequence is 15 residues long. Trimming removed 2 bases at V and 4 bases at J, with 14 bases between. In DNA, the CDR3 is TGTGCCAGCAGCTTATCTGGCGGAAGATTCACTGAAGCTTTCTTT. Its protein product is CASSLSGGRFTEAFF.

The V call is TRBV7-2, the J call TRBJ2-1, with 9 bases fitting TRBD1. Germline lookup yields CDR1 SGHTA and CDR2 FQGNSA. The CDR3 length is 15 residues. The junction had 2 bases not matched to a gene; V was cut back by 4 bases and J by 1 base. CDR3 sequence: CASSSDRGSYNEQFF. The CDR3 region has the DNA TGTGCCAGCAGCTCCGACAGGGGGTCCTACAATGAGCAGTTCTTC.

V usage is TRBV4-2 and J usage is TRBJ2-3, with TRBD2 identical over 9 bases. V lost 0 bases to trimming and J lost 2 bases; unmatched junction nucleotides: 9. CDR1 and CDR2 (germline): LGHNA, YNFKEQ. The length of the CDR3 is 18 residues. The CDR3 DNA reads TGTGCCAGCAGCCAAGAGCTAGCGGGGATTACCAACACAGATACGCAGTATTTT. Translating gives CASSQELAGITNTDTQYF.

This clone was observed a few times. The CDR3 DNA reads as TGTGCCAGCAGCCCGGGACTAGCGGGGGTAAGCTCCTACAATGAGCAGTTCTTC. Encoded protein: CASSPGLAGVSSYNEQFF. The chain combines TRBV13 with TRBJ2-1; 14 nucleotides match TRBD2. The ends lost 5 bases at V and 0 bases at J; junction bases unmatched: 6. The germline gives CDR1 PRHDT, CDR2 FYEKMQ (reference sequence). The CDR3 extends over 18 amino acids. Full variable domain (rest looked up from reference TRBV13 and TRBJ2-1): AAGVIQSPRHLIKEKRETATLKCYPIPRHDTVYWYQQGPGQDPQFLISFYEKMQSDKGSIPDRFSAQQFSDYHSELNMSSLELGDSALYFCASSPGLAGVSSYNEQFFGPGTRLTVL.

The gene calls are TRBV7-9 and TRBJ1-3, with TRBD1 matching 9 bases. The CDR3 covers 13 residues. Germline CDR1 reads SEHNR; CDR2 reads FQNEAQ (reference sequence). J gave up 15 bases and V 5 bases, and 11 bases lay outside the gene matches. CDR3 nucleotides: TGTGCCAGCAGCGAAGGAAGCCGGGACAGGGAATATTTT. Its protein is CASSEGSRDREYF.

This clone was observed a handful of times. V gene TRBV14 combines with J gene TRBJ1-2; maybe TRBD1 (5 bases). Trimming left V 0 bases short and J 4 bases short, with 15 bases between. CDR1 and CDR2 (germline): SGHDN, FVKESK. The CDR3 has 16 residues. The chain's CDR3 is CASSQEGSRQTYGYTF. For the CDR3, the DNA is TGTGCCAGCAGCCAAGAGGGGTCTAGACAGACCTATGGCTACACCTTC.

The chain carries TRBV5-1 and TRBJ2-7, with 7 bases lining up with TRBD1. This CDR3 has 15 residues. The J segment lost 3 bases and the V segment lost 0 bases, leaving 6 bases of the junction unmatched. Germline lookup yields CDR1 SGHRS and CDR2 YFSETQ. CDR3 DNA: TGCGCCAGCAGCTTGGAACAGGGGACGGTCTACGAGCAGTACTTC. Amino acid sequence: CASSLEQGTVYEQYF.